Sequencing of this T cell receptor (beta chain) was carried out in a study of cytomegalovirus exposure and HLA in healthy donors (dated by TCRdb to about 2017). Broadly, across the study: In an earlier analysis of approximately 500 of the donors, 276 Gb of sequence data and roughly 100 million unique TCR beta sequences from 150 million to 200 million T cells were reported. An early release that covered about 600 HLA-typed donors contained around 300 gigabases of sequencing data and roughly 84 million unique TCR sequences. A later genetic analysis took genome-wide SNP genotypes for about 65% of the roughly 670 donors and used that subset as a discovery cohort. Among roughly 370 genotyped donors of the cohort, an average of 235,054 unique TCR beta nucleotide sequences were sequenced per donor, 15% to 20% of them non-productive. All discovery cohort repertoires had been generated using a single sequencing platform. Typing coverage differed by locus: A, B, C, DRB1 and DQB1 were typed in roughly 629-630 donors, DQA1 in 522, DPA1 in 600 to 610, and DPB1 in 450 to 480. In an earlier analysis of roughly 540 of the donors, high-throughput TCR beta sequencing was used to judge whether each TCR beta V gene segment behaved as functional or pseudogenic. The aim of the study was to test whether cataloging public T cell receptors could identify signatures of past pathogen exposure. Among the roughly 400 genotyped donors, under 90% belonged to the genetic ancestry cluster associated with self-reported Caucasian donors. About 5 DR-DQ haplotypes were handled as single units for association and clustering, since linkage in the cohort was strong. In a later analysis, previously published TCR beta repertoires from 666 donors were re-analyzed and high-resolution HLA genotyping was added so that TCR occurrence patterns could be studied. To predict cytomegalovirus infection status, the study brought together high-throughput TCR immunosequencing, statistical association of individual TCRs with disease status, and machine learning. Along with the approximately 620-subject first cohort, a separate validation cohort of over a hundred different subjects was used. Donor age, sex, ethnicity and CMV serostatus were compiled alongside the repertoire data. Rather than using new phenotypic data, the later analysis identified candidate immune exposures from TCR beta sequences and from how often those sequences occurred across donors. The study used immunosequencing to profile the T cell repertoires of approximately 630 subjects and linked those repertoires to cytomegalovirus serostatus. HLA typing covered class I and class II loci at four-digit resolution.

Results the study describes overall, beyond this receptor: A cluster of highly shared sequence variants was judged likely to represent a technical artifact of the sequencing pipeline. Assigning TCR associations to individual alleles was difficult when HLA alleles, especially DR and DQ, strongly co-occurred. A later genetic analysis associated a missense DCLRE1C variant with V-gene and J-gene trimming of TCR beta chains, and an independent cohort replicated the association. An earlier analysis of 587 of the donors showed that most TCR beta V segments appeared in productive rearrangements either about 90% or about 30% of the time, which broadly matched IMGT annotations. Presence/absence analyses assumed roughly uniform sequencing depth across donors, an assumption that may not hold. A few of the identified cytomegalovirus-associated TCR beta chains were confirmed in vitro to be specific for cytomegalovirus antigens. Because counts were too low, around 17 rarely observed V segments, including chromosome 9 orphons, were left out of the earlier analysis of approximately 580 of the donors. Specific HLA alleles were associated with 15,000 to 20,000 TCR beta sequences at a false discovery rate of 0.05 in a later analysis. According to the authors, the approach could potentially be generalized to other disease states and immunological phenotypes. CMV serostatus was the only immune exposure information available for the cohort. In this cohort, only TCR beta chains were sequenced, and detectable features were limited by the absence of alpha or paired-chain data. Some IMGT-functional V segments, including TRBV6-2 and TRBV6-3, could not be told apart with the 87-base-pair reads, so those segments were excluded. Most CMV-associated TCR beta chains appeared to be HLA-restricted in a later analysis, and the HLA associations seemed to be driven largely by CMV exposure. In both the original and validation cohorts, the classifier was reported to diagnose cytomegalovirus status with high specificity and sensitivity. In a later analysis, HLA-associated TCR beta chains showed more clonal expansion and lower generation probabilities than non-associated chains that were equally common. Most TCR sequences were observed very rarely across donors, whereas some public TCRs were present in many individuals. In a later analysis, the rate of TCR association differed among HLA loci, with DRB1 alleles having the most associated TCRs and HLA-C alleles having the fewest. Because some donors lacked HLA typing at each locus, the association tests relied only on the typed subset. Compared with the 666-donor mean, donors in an Asian-associated ancestry cluster had fewer N-insertions in productive TCRs, according to a later genetic analysis. In the study, about 150 TCR beta chains were listed as associated with cytomegalovirus. Several of the top co-occurrence clusters appeared to be linked to parvovirus B19, influenza, CMV and Epstein-Barr virus, according to a later analysis. Linkage disequilibrium might explain the correlated functional status among segregating V segments, but an unknown experimental factor could not be ruled out. A further reported finding was that TCR beta sequences accurately predicted the HLA-A and HLA-B alleles for most subjects in the first cohort.

In total, 600 or so healthy bone marrow donors made up the cohort. At the time of sampling, every cohort member was nominally healthy, though immune exposures that went unrecorded were likely present. The donor was CMV seronegative and belonged to the group of around 400 seronegative cohort members. Every donor gave a peripheral blood sample, and the peripheral blood mononuclear cells from that sample were used for TCR beta sequencing. Genomic DNA was extracted from the blood cell samples with the Qiagen DNeasy Blood Extraction Kit. Looking up the germline V gene yields CDR1 MDHEN and CDR2 SYDVKM. The CDR3 numbers 15 residues from cysteine through phenylalanine. Only the CDR3 part of the read is kept: 45 bases, read in frame from the first base. Clipping removes 4 bases from V and 2 bases from J, with 5 as the unmatched junction base count. Library preparation used the immunoSEQ multiplex PCR assay. For the multiplex PCR, a mixture combining 60 forward primers for TCR Vbeta segments and 13 reverse primers for TCR Jbeta segments was used. The CDR3 region of rearranged TCR beta genes was amplified from genomic DNA by a multiplex PCR assay. On the Illumina HiSeq System, the amplified TCR beta libraries were sequenced as 87-base-pair reads. On the authors' methods: In a later analysis, 77 million or so unique TCR beta chains were counted across the roughly 610 repertoires, and roughly 11 million of these chains were shared by at least two donors. A nearest-neighbor algorithm error-corrected the raw reads and collapsed the reads into unique sequences, merging closely related sequences to remove PCR and sequencing errors. To assign V, D and J gene segments, CDR3 sequences were aligned to IMGT reference sequences. For a sequence to be retained, a match of at least six nucleotides was required to both a V gene segment and a J gene segment. A rearrangement counted as productive if the CDR3 had no stop codons and remained in frame with V and J, and every other rearrangement counted as non-productive. CDR3 was defined according to IMGT convention as the region running from the second conserved V-encoded cysteine to the conserved J-encoded phenylalanine. In an earlier analysis of 500 to 650 of the donors, sequences lacking an unambiguous match to a single V gene segment were excluded. In an earlier analysis of several hundred of the donors, a V segment was called functional when productive rearrangements were above 56.7%, and segregating when the standard deviation between donors exceeded 5%. A statistical classification framework was developed to diagnose cytomegalovirus status using the catalog of TCR beta chain sequences. A later analysis assigned V and J genes by comparing TCR nucleotide sequences with IMGT/GENE-DB human TR gene sequences. Using the TCRdist pipeline, a later analysis assigned CDR3 sequences along with most-parsimonious VDJ recombination scenarios. In a later analysis, each TCR beta chain was defined by its CDR3 amino acid sequence together with its V-gene family, and reads lacking a unique V-gene family were excluded. In a later analysis, 500 to 650 highly shared, low-generation-probability nucleotide sequences were removed to address suspected cross-contamination and a sequencing artifact. In a later analysis, a clonal expansion index was calculated for each public chain from normalized within-repertoire ranks of inferred template counts. A later analysis computed generation probabilities with a VDJ recombination model fitted to out-of-frame rearrangements, and checked the results against IGoR. In a later analysis, TCR-TCR, TCR-HLA and TCR-CMV co-occurrence was scored with hypergeometric tests, and a repertoire-size bias correction was applied to TCR pairs. A later analysis estimated false discovery rates by permuting HLA or CMV assignments 20 times. A later analysis grouped co-occurring TCRs with DBSCAN, adding TCRdist sequence similarity when clustering within HLA-allele-positive subsets. Repertoires with fewer than 30,000 or more than 120,000 public chains, plus five repertoires with anomalous nucleotide sharing, were excluded from co-occurrence clustering. TCRdb took over this immuneACCESS table, retaining in-frame rearrangements with V and J assigned. Such tables are incomplete; in checked studies, under half of the missing clones stem from an unresolved V gene, and the remainder is unexplained. The DNA gave D and trimming, while V, J and clone size come from that table. The sample table lists approximately 150,000 clones, approximately 80% of them with a count of one. Around 4.9% of the sample belongs to the ten largest clones.

A word on this clone: Its antigen target is currently unknown. Base qualities were left out, and no much larger clone turns up one base away.

The receptor chain draws on TRBV28 and TRBJ2-3; TRBD2 aligns with 8 central bases. The receptor comes from a man between 18 and 35 years old in good health and CMV-seronegative. Sequenced sample: PBMCs. The nucleotide sequence reads as follows: TGTGCCAGCAGTTGGACTAGCCGACACACAGATACGCAGTATTTT. This sequence encodes CASSWTSRHTDTQYF.